This T cell receptor beta chain is from a study of blood T cell repertoires in COVID-19. About the research overall: There were acute and convalescent COVID-19 samples, and they came from the United States, Italy and Spain. Nucleic acid was either cDNA or gDNA, and it came from T cells, B-cell-depleted T cells, or PBMCs.

The protocol was immunoSEQ multiplex PCR, while the TCRdb copy is restricted to in-frame clones and leaves out a portion. Of around 41,000 clones listed, approximately 90% are singletons. The CDR3 is made up of 12 amino acids. V lost 5 bases and J 11 bases, leaving 14 bases between the germline ends. Germline V gives CDR1 SGHTS, CDR2 YDEGEE. The specimen sequenced was peripheral blood. This clonotype was obtained from a woman older than 75 with active COVID-19. This chain joins TRBV5-8 and TRBJ1-5; no clear D. As DNA, the CDR3 is TGTGCCAGCAGGCGGCACCTGGAGGCCCAGCATTTT. Translated, it gives CASRRHLEAQHF.